Below are 21 T cell receptor beta chains sequenced from a single sample in a study of response to subunit inactivated influenza vaccine. TCRdb passed the RT-PCR reads through MiXCR, listing each CDR3 protein once. Among around 850,000 distinct CDR3 sequences listed, around a sixth were seen once. Here the sequenced sample was PBMCs from blood, taken more than 4 days after vaccination. The source is a man aged 50 or older who received an inactivated influenza vaccine.

This clonotype was counted only a few times. The rearrangement uses TRBV7-2 and TRBJ2-1, with D perhaps being TRBD1 or TRBD2 (6 bases each). The CDR3 consists of 13 residues. Between the trimmed V and J ends, which lost 5 bases and 10 bases, there was a span of 15 bases. Germline V gene lookup returns CDR1 SGHTA and CDR2 FQGNSA. The CDR3: CASSPRGAREQFF. The CDR3 nucleotides read TGTGCCAGCAGCCCGAGGGGGGCCCGGGAGCAGTTCTTC.

This clonotype came up a few times. This chain joins TRBV12-3 or TRBV12-4 and TRBJ1-2, with D hard to call. CDR3 size: 11 residues. Trimming left V 5 bases short and J 6 bases short, with 7 bases between. CDR3 loop: CASSPRNGYTF. As DNA, the CDR3 is TGTGCCAGCAGTCCCAGAAATGGCTACACCTTC.

This clonotype was found a few times. V and J are TRBV5-6 and TRBJ2-5; 11 bases are a match to TRBD1. The CDR3 is 17 amino acids. V shed 0 bases and J 4 bases; nucleotides not matched to a gene: 8. The germline gives CDR1 SGHDT, CDR2 YYEEEE. The CDR3 DNA reads TGTGCCAGCAGCTTGGCCAAGTGGACAGGGGGCTCAGAGACCCAGTACTTC. It encodes CASSLAKWTGGSETQYF.

The chain links TRBV5-1 to TRBJ2-1; D is possibly TRBD2 (5 bases). V was clipped by 5 bases and J by 7 bases, with 10 bases between them. There are 12 residues in the CDR3. The germline gives CDR1 SGHRS, CDR2 YFSETQ. The CDR3 DNA sequence: TGCGCCAGCAGAAGCGGCGCGAATGAGCAGTTCTTC. Translation gives CASRSGANEQFF.

This clonotype was recorded many times. This chain joins TRBV6-5 and TRBJ2-2; D unclear. The V end lost 0 bases, the J end lost 6 bases, and 14 bases lay between the germline ends. This CDR3 comprises 16 residues. Germline loops: CDR1 MNHEY, CDR2 SVGAGI. Written as DNA, the CDR3 is TGTGCCAGCAGTTACTCGAGGTCCGCCGGATCCGGGGAGCTGTTTTTT. Its protein product is CASSYSRSAGSGELFF.

The CDR3: CASSTPRVGGSNEQFF. In nucleotides, the CDR3 is TGCGCCAGCAGCACCCCGCGGGTGGGAGGGTCTAATGAGCAGTTCTTC. This chain joins TRBV5-1 and TRBJ2-1; 7 positions match TRBD2. After removal of 4 bases from V and 7 bases from J, the junction contained 14 bases not matched to a gene. The CDR3 runs 16 residues. Per the germline V gene, CDR1 is SGHRS and CDR2 is YFSETQ. The complete variable domain, with remaining parts taken from reference TRBV5-1 and TRBJ2-1, reads KAGVTQTPRYLIKTRGQQVTLSCSPISGHRSVSWYQQTPGQGLQFLFEYFSETQRNKGNFPGRFSGRQFSNSRSEMNVSTLELGDSALYLCASSTPRVGGSNEQFFGPGTRLTVL.

V usage is TRBV19 and J usage is TRBJ2-5; 9 bases agree with TRBD1. Germline assignment: CDR1 LNHDA and CDR2 SQIVND (reference sequence). This CDR3 spans 13 amino acids. Trimming took 6 bases from V and 4 from J; bases not matched to a gene: 3. Here the CDR3 DNA reads TGTGCCAGTAGCAACAGGGGGCGAGAGACCCAGTACTTC. As protein: CASSNRGRETQYF.

This clonotype was found many times. J is TRBJ1-5 and V is TRBV20-1; D call uncertain. Germline CDR1 DFQATT, CDR2 SNEGSKA (reference sequence). V lost 0 bases, J lost 2 bases, and 17 bases lay in between. This CDR3 contains 17 residues. The DNA of the CDR3 is TGCAGTGCTAGAGATAGTCGCGGGCCCTATCGCAATCAGCCCCAGCATTTT. This encodes CSARDSRGPYRNQPQHF.

The chain employs TRBV2 and TRBJ1-4; D not resolved. The V end was cut by 8 bases, the J end by 8 bases, with 15 bases between. The germline V gene has CDR1 SNHLY and CDR2 FYNNEI. This CDR3 is built from 13 residues. The CDR3, as DNA: TGTGCCAGCGCGGTCCTCGGGATGGAAAAACTGTTTTTT. Encoded protein: CASAVLGMEKLFF.

V usage is TRBV28 and J usage is TRBJ1-1; 8 bases align to TRBD1. Germline lookup yields CDR1 MDHEN and CDR2 SYDVKM. The trim removed 3 bases at V and 5 bases at J, leaving 14 bases unmatched. There are 17 residues in the CDR3. The CDR3, as DNA: TGTGCCAGCAGTTTTCGACAGGGGCGGGTTGGAAGGACTGAAGCTTTCTTT. It encodes CASSFRQGRVGRTEAFF.

The chain joins TRBV7-2 to TRBJ2-1, with TRBD2 matching over 10 bases. This CDR3 region has 16 residues. The V gene's germline CDR1 is SGHTA and CDR2 FQGNSA. The J segment lost 3 bases and the V segment lost 3 bases, leaving 5 bases of the junction unmatched. This CDR3 is CASSLAGLADYNEQFF. The CDR3 nucleotides are TGTGCCAGCAGCTTGGCCGGACTAGCGGACTACAATGAGCAGTTCTTC.

The chain combines TRBV7-9 with TRBJ2-5, with D perhaps matching TRBD1 (6 bases). With 1 base removed from V and 3 bases from J, the gap between germline ends came to 12 bases. Germline V lookup: CDR1 SEHNR, CDR2 FQNEAQ (reference sequence). There are 15 residues in the CDR3. CDR3 sequence (DNA): TGTGCCAGCAGCTTAGATTCAGGGGTCAAAGAGACCCAGTACTTC. It encodes CASSLDSGVKETQYF.

The rearrangement uses TRBV12-3 or TRBV12-4 and TRBJ2-1; the D gene is possibly TRBD2 (6 bases). The CDR3 runs to 15 residues. V was clipped by 6 bases and J by 7 bases, with 19 bases between them. In DNA form, the CDR3 reads TGTGCCAGCAGGTTCCAGGCTAGCGACGGGAATGAGCAGTTCTTC. Its protein product is CASRFQASDGNEQFF.

The chain uses TRBV9 and TRBJ2-7, with 8 bases identical to TRBD2. The CDR3 spans 15 residues. The V segment lost 3 bases and the J segment 0 bases; nucleotides outside the gene matches: 5. CDR1 is SGDLS and CDR2 is YYNGEE in the germline V gene. CDR3 region: CASSAEAGDSYEQYF. The DNA of the CDR3 is TGTGCCAGCAGCGCTGAAGCGGGAGACTCCTACGAGCAGTACTTC.

This clonotype has more than one count but fewer than ten. The rearrangement links TRBV28 to TRBJ2-7; D perhaps matches TRBD1 (6 bases). The germline V gene encodes CDR1 MDHEN and CDR2 SYDVKM. CDR3 length: 12 residues. The ends were cut back, 6 bases at V and 8 bases at J, with 14 bases in the middle. CDR3 amino acids: CASSLTGNKQYF. Here the CDR3 DNA reads TGTGCCAGCAGCCTAACAGGGAACAAGCAGTACTTC.

This clonotype was recorded a few times. The rearrangement links TRBV24-1 to TRBJ2-7; the D is unclear. The CDR3 contains 11 residues. Germline V gene sequence: CDR1 KGHDR, CDR2 SFDVKD. V was cut by 10 bases and J by 5 bases, with 11 bases left in between. As DNA, the CDR3 is TGTGCCACTAACTCACTTCACGAGCAGTACTTC. Its translation is CATNSLHEQYF.

The chain joins TRBV6-2 or TRBV6-3 to TRBJ1-5; 8 bases line up with TRBD1. The CDR3 extends over 18 amino acids. From germline, CDR1 is MNHEY and CDR2 SVGEGT. V trimming: 1 base; J trimming: 1 base; junction bases outside the gene matches: 9. As DNA, the CDR3 is TGTGCCAGCAGTTACTTCGGACAGGGCGGAAGGAGCAATCAGCCCCAGCATTTT. As protein: CASSYFGQGGRSNQPQHF.

This clonotype has only a few counts. The rearrangement links TRBV30 to TRBJ2-7; a possible D gene is TRBD2 (5 bases). The V gene lost 1 base and the J gene lost 0 bases, with 7 bases spanning the gap. This CDR3 region has 13 residues. Germline V gene data show CDR1 as GTSNPN and CDR2 as SVGIG (reference sequence). The CDR3 sequence is CAWSGGSSYEQYF. The CDR3 DNA sequence: TGTGCCTGGAGTGGAGGGAGCTCCTACGAGCAGTACTTC. The whole variable domain, filled in from reference TRBV30 and TRBJ2-7, reads SQTIHQWPATLVQPVGSPLSLECTVEGTSNPNLYWYRQAAGRGLQLLFYSVGIGQISSEVPQNLSASRPQDRQFILSSKKLLLSDSGFYLCAWSGGSSYEQYFGPGTRLTVT.

V usage is TRBV7-2 and J usage is TRBJ2-7; D is perhaps TRBD2 (7 bases). The length of the CDR3 is 14 residues. Germline V CDR1 and CDR2: SGHTA, FQGNSA. Deletions cut 0 bases from V and 6 bases from J, with 12 bases between. In DNA form, the CDR3 reads TGTGCCAGCAGCTTAGCGGCAGGGGAGGGCGAGCAGTACTTC. This codes for CASSLAAGEGEQYF.

This clonotype was detected only a few times. The chain uses TRBV12-3 or TRBV12-4 and TRBJ2-7; TRBD2 aligns across 12 bases. V dropped 0 bases and J dropped 4; count of bases not matched to a gene: 7. The CDR3 covers 17 residues. CDR3 amino acids: CASSLATSGSRWYEQYF. The CDR3 DNA reads as TGTGCCAGCAGTTTAGCGACTAGCGGGAGTAGGTGGTACGAGCAGTACTTC.

This clonotype appeared many times. V usage is TRBV12-3 or TRBV12-4 and J usage is TRBJ2-1; 10 bases line up with TRBD1. The CDR3 extends over 17 amino acids. V trimming: 5 bases; J trimming: 0 bases; junction bases outside the gene matches: 7. The DNA for the CDR3 is TGTGCCAGCAGTCTCGGGACAGGGGTTAGCTCCTACAATGAGCAGTTCTTC. Protein product: CASSLGTGVSSYNEQFF.